The sequence of this T cell receptor beta chain was determined in a study of blood T cell repertoires in COVID-19. Study context: The United States, Italy and Spain were the sources of the acute and convalescent COVID-19 samples. T cells, B-cell-depleted T cells, or PBMCs provided the cDNA or gDNA that served as material.

While infection was still active, Seattle patients were enrolled and then followed longitudinally. Source study methods: Reference gene primer amplification gave estimated nucleated cell counts. The table came from immunoSEQ multiplex PCR; TCRdb's copy has only in-frame clones and leaves some out. The DNA gave D and trimming, while V, J and clone size come from that table. The data show 100,000 to 150,000 clones, around 88% seen once. Germline V gene data show CDR1 as SGHTA and CDR2 as FQGTGA. V lost 5 bases and J lost 0, with 10 bases in between. There are 14 residues in the CDR3. This TCR came from a man aged 60 to 69 with COVID-19, enrolled during active disease. This chain joins TRBV7-3 and TRBJ1-1, with unresolved D. Sequencing was carried out using peripheral blood. In DNA form, the CDR3 reads TGTGCCAGCAGCCCGGGCGGGGTGAACACTGAAGCTTTCTTT. Amino acid sequence: CASSPGGVNTEAFF.